The 8 T cell receptor beta chains presented below share a single source sample, sequenced in a study of T cells after posttransplantation cyclophosphamide. Assay used: immunoSEQ multiplex PCR; TCRdb lists only in-frame clones, some missing. Sampling found 42,000 or so clones, none seen once. Material for sequencing was PBMCs. These receptors all come from a woman aged 50 to 65 in good health and a related stem cell transplant donor.

This clone came up many times. This sequence joins TRBV5-1 and TRBJ2-2; D remains unclear. Germline-derived CDR1 and CDR2 are SGHRS and YFSETQ. The CDR3 is 13 amino acids. V lost 8 bases and J 4 bases, leaving 12 bases between the germline ends. This CDR3 is CASNLGFTGELFF. In nucleotides, the CDR3 is TGCGCCAGTAATTTGGGCTTCACCGGGGAGCTGTTTTTT.

This clone showed up many times. The chain combines TRBV6-5 with TRBJ2-7; the match to TRBD1 covers 7 bases. The CDR3 totals 13 residues. Germline values: CDR1 MNHEY, CDR2 SVGAGI. Trimming cost V 7 bases and J 3 bases; bases outside gene matches: 6. CDR3 amino acids: CASTFRDSYEQYF. Written as DNA, the CDR3 is TGTGCCAGCACCTTCCGGGACAGCTACGAGCAGTACTTC.

This clone was detected a few times. The chain links TRBV6-6 to TRBJ2-3, with 9 bases fitting TRBD1. The V gene's germline CDR1 is MNHNY and CDR2 SVGAGI (reference sequence). V lost 5 bases to trimming and J lost 6 bases; unmatched junction nucleotides: 6. The CDR3 is 14 residues long. The CDR3 here is CASSGTGTRDTQYF. The CDR3 DNA reads as TGTGCCAGCAGTGGGACAGGGACAAGGGATACGCAGTATTTT.

The gene calls are TRBV9 and TRBJ1-6; the D gene is possibly TRBD1 (5 bases). CDR1 SGDLS and CDR2 YYNGEE come from the germline V gene. V lost 3 bases and J lost 0, with 13 bases in between. The CDR3 runs 17 residues. The CDR3 nucleotides read TGTGCCAGCAGCGACCCGGAGGGGAGCTCCTATAATTCACCCCTCCACTTT. Its protein is CASSDPEGSSYNSPLHF.

This clone was detected ten times or more. The V gene is TRBV7-2, the J gene TRBJ1-6; D gene unclear. The germline gives CDR1 SGHTA, CDR2 FQGNSA. Trimming left V 5 bases short and J 4 bases short, with 12 bases between. The length of the CDR3 is 15 residues. The CDR3 nucleotides are TGTGCCAGCAGCCCCGGAAGGAGTTATAATTCACCCCTCCACTTT. This encodes CASSPGRSYNSPLHF.

This clone came up many times. The chain has TRBV4-2 and TRBJ2-7, with D maybe TRBD2 (6 bases). The germline gives CDR1 LGHNA, CDR2 YNFKEQ. This CDR3 region has 17 residues. Trimming removed 0 bases at V and 0 bases at J, with 15 bases between. The CDR3 loop reads CASSQEWGDQVSYEQYF. The CDR3 DNA reads TGTGCCAGCAGCCAAGAGTGGGGGGATCAAGTCTCCTACGAGCAGTACTTC.

This clone was recorded many times. This chain connects TRBV18 to TRBJ1-1; perhaps TRBD1 as D (6 bases). The germline V gene encodes CDR1 KGHSH and CDR2 LQKENI. V dropped 4 bases and J dropped 4 bases, with 13 bases sitting between them. The CDR3 is 14 residues long. This chain's CDR3 is CASSQEGVGTEAFF. The CDR3 DNA reads TGTGCCAGCTCACAAGAGGGGGTAGGCACTGAAGCTTTCTTT.

This clone has more than one count but fewer than ten. This sequence joins TRBV28 and TRBJ1-1; 10 positions match TRBD1. CDR1 is MDHEN, CDR2 SYDVKM, per germline. Unmatched junction bases numbered 8, after V lost 7 bases and J lost 6 bases. The CDR3 extends over 14 amino acids. CDR3 protein: CASTDRGPIPEAFF. The CDR3 DNA sequence: TGTGCCAGCACCGACAGGGGGCCGATCCCTGAAGCTTTCTTT.